The present T cell receptor (beta chain) was sequenced within a study of immune evolution from preneoplasia to lung adenocarcinoma. Patients had resection in Japan or China between about 2013 and 2017. Germline V lookup: CDR1 SNHLY, CDR2 FYNNEI. Trimming cost V 0 bases and J 5 bases, with 15 bases left between them. The CDR3 consists of 16 residues. TCRdb's table, derived via immunoSEQ multiplex PCR, lists solely in-frame clones and lacks some. The data show around 16,000 clones, with 86% seen just once and approximately 2.4% held by the top ten. This receptor was identified in a person aged 70 to 79 with invasive lung adenocarcinoma. This chain links TRBV2 with TRBJ2-3, with a possible D match to TRBD2 (6 bases). The sequencing input was FFPE invasive lung adenocarcinoma tissue. The CDR3 nucleotides read TGTGCCAGCAGTGAAGCAAGGACTGGGGGGATAGATACGCAGTATTTT. Its translation is CASSEARTGGIDTQYF.